This is a list of T cell receptor beta chains from one sample in a study of a mutant IDH1 vaccine in newly diagnosed glioma. Using immunoSEQ multiplex PCR, the repertoire was profiled, and TCRdb retains in-frame clones only, with some absent. The table has around 54,000 clones, about 82% seen once. The source material was PBMCs, sampled from a glioma patient treated with radiotherapy, temozolomide or both. These receptors originate from a man aged 18 to 29 with glioma. Each CDR3 is given with its conserved first and last residue. The D gene is left open where the match is weak. Not all rows give a size; the values are once, few, many and, for expanded clones, a class.

D gene: TRBD1
clone size: few
V gene: TRBV5-1
J gene: TRBJ1-1
CDR3 protein: CASSFLGQGSTEAFF
CDR3 DNA: TGCGCCAGCAGCTTTCTAGGACAGGGGAGCACTGAAGCTTTCTTT

D gene: TRBD2
clone size: .
V gene: TRBV5-8
J gene: TRBJ2-7
CDR3 protein: CASSIPGGDEQYF
CDR3 DNA: TGTGCCAGCAGTATACCCGGGGGGGACGAGCAGTACTTC

D gene: .
clone size: .
V gene: TRBV7-2
J gene: TRBJ1-1
CDR3 protein: CASSLAGSGTEAFF
CDR3 DNA: TGTGCCAGCAGCTTAGCCGGTTCGGGCACTGAAGCTTTCTTT

D gene: TRBD1
clone size: .
V gene: TRBV6-5
J gene: TRBJ1-1
CDR3 protein: CASRGTGGVTEAFF
CDR3 DNA: TGTGCCAGCAGGGGGACAGGGGGCGTCACTGAAGCTTTCTTT

D gene: .
clone size: .
V gene: TRBV7-2
J gene: TRBJ1-5
CDR3 protein: CASSRGGAGPQHF
CDR3 DNA: TGTGCCAGCAGCCGGGGTGGCGCTGGGCCCCAGCATTTT

D gene: TRBD1
clone size: .
V gene: TRBV18
J gene: TRBJ1-1
CDR3 protein: CASSPGQGMVRNTEAFF
CDR3 DNA: TGTGCCAGCTCCCCGGGACAGGGGATGGTTCGGAACACTGAAGCTTTCTTT

D gene: .
clone size: .
V gene: TRBV6-5
J gene: TRBJ2-1
CDR3 protein: CASSPFGNEQFF
CDR3 DNA: TGTGCCAGCAGCCCCTTCGGGAATGAGCAGTTCTTC

D gene: .
clone size: .
V gene: TRBV18
J gene: TRBJ2-1
CDR3 protein: CASSPAGYYNEQFF
CDR3 DNA: TGTGCCAGCTCACCAGCGGGTTACTACAATGAGCAGTTCTTC

D gene: TRBD1
clone size: .
V gene: TRBV7-9
J gene: TRBJ1-5
CDR3 protein: CASSYTGGNQPQHF
CDR3 DNA: TGTGCCAGCAGCTACACAGGGGGGAATCAGCCCCAGCATTTT

D gene: .
clone size: .
V gene: TRBV2
J gene: TRBJ1-5
CDR3 protein: CASRETPGDGNQPQHF
CDR3 DNA: TGTGCCAGCAGGGAAACCCCAGGGGACGGCAATCAGCCCCAGCATTTT

D gene: TRBD1
clone size: .
V gene: TRBV30
J gene: TRBJ2-7
CDR3 protein: CAWSGTDRGLDEQYF
CDR3 DNA: TGTGCCTGGAGTGGGACCGACAGGGGGCTCGACGAGCAGTACTTC

D gene: .
clone size: .
V gene: TRBV5-1
J gene: TRBJ2-5
CDR3 protein: CASSLGQETQYF
CDR3 DNA: TGCGCCAGCAGCCTAGGTCAAGAGACCCAGTACTTC

D gene: .
clone size: .
V gene: TRBV6-5
J gene: TRBJ1-2
CDR3 protein: CATSYRAIHSGYTF
CDR3 DNA: TGTGCCACCTCCTACAGGGCGATCCATTCGGGCTACACCTTC

D gene: TRBD1
clone size: .
V gene: TRBV30
J gene: TRBJ1-2
CDR3 protein: CAWSVSRDSVNGYTF
CDR3 DNA: TGTGCCTGGAGTGTCTCCCGGGACAGCGTTAATGGCTACACCTTC

D gene: .
clone size: .
V gene: TRBV5-4
J gene: TRBJ2-7
CDR3 protein: CASSFQGGSYEQYF
CDR3 DNA: TGTGCCAGCAGCTTTCAGGGTGGAAGCTACGAGCAGTACTTC

D gene: .
clone size: few
V gene: TRBV28
J gene: TRBJ1-1
CDR3 protein: CASSFGTVLGSAFF
CDR3 DNA: TGTGCCAGCAGTTTCGGGACGGTCCTGGGGAGCGCTTTCTTT

D gene: .
clone size: .
V gene: TRBV5-1
J gene: TRBJ2-7
CDR3 protein: CASSSTGSYEQYF
CDR3 DNA: TGCGCCAGCAGCTCCACCGGGTCCTACGAGCAGTACTTC

D gene: TRBD1
clone size: few
V gene: TRBV9
J gene: TRBJ1-4
CDR3 protein: CASSVSTPGTGVEKLFF
CDR3 DNA: TGTGCCAGCAGCGTCTCAACCCCCGGGACAGGGGTTGAAAAACTGTTTTTT

D gene: TRBD1
clone size: .
V gene: TRBV4-3
J gene: TRBJ1-1
CDR3 protein: CASSPQTGYTEAFF
CDR3 DNA: TGCGCCAGCAGCCCCCAGACAGGGTACACTGAAGCTTTCTTT

D gene: .
clone size: once
V gene: TRBV13
J gene: TRBJ2-7
CDR3 protein: CASSLSRGESYEQYF
CDR3 DNA: TGTGCCAGCAGCCTCTCAAGGGGGGAGTCCTACGAGCAGTACTTC

D gene: .
clone size: once
V gene: TRBV25-1
J gene: TRBJ1-2
CDR3 protein: CASSEHGNYGYTF
CDR3 DNA: TGTGCCAGCAGTGAGCACGGAAACTATGGCTACACCTTC

D gene: .
clone size: few
V gene: TRBV19
J gene: TRBJ1-1
CDR3 protein: CASTQAGTLVEAFF
CDR3 DNA: TGTGCCAGTACCCAAGCCGGGACACTCGTCGAAGCTTTCTTT

D gene: .
clone size: .
V gene: TRBV6-5
J gene: TRBJ1-1
CDR3 protein: CASSYSLENTEAFF
CDR3 DNA: TGTGCCAGCAGTTACTCGCTTGAGAACACTGAAGCTTTCTTT

D gene: .
clone size: .
V gene: TRBV7-9
J gene: TRBJ1-2
CDR3 protein: CASSRYYGYTF
CDR3 DNA: TGTGCCAGCAGCAGATATTATGGCTACACCTTC

D gene: TRBD1
clone size: .
V gene: TRBV18
J gene: TRBJ1-1
CDR3 protein: CASSPGQGAHDTEAFF
CDR3 DNA: TGTGCCAGCTCACCAGGACAGGGGGCGCACGACACTGAAGCTTTCTTT

D gene: TRBD1
clone size: .
V gene: TRBV19
J gene: TRBJ1-1
CDR3 protein: CASRDREFAEAFF
CDR3 DNA: TGTGCCAGCCGGGACAGGGAGTTCGCTGAAGCTTTCTTT

D gene: .
clone size: .
V gene: TRBV5-1
J gene: TRBJ1-2
CDR3 protein: CASSANLGEADYGYTF
CDR3 DNA: TGCGCCAGCAGCGCAAATCTAGGGGAAGCCGACTATGGCTACACCTTC

D gene: .
clone size: .
V gene: TRBV11-2
J gene: TRBJ2-1
CDR3 protein: CASSGVTSERGTYNEQFF
CDR3 DNA: TGTGCCAGCAGCGGGGTTACTAGCGAAAGGGGGACTTACAATGAGCAGTTCTTC

D gene: .
clone size: .
V gene: TRBV5-4
J gene: TRBJ2-4
CDR3 protein: CASSLDRQGNIQYF
CDR3 DNA: TGTGCCAGCAGCTTGGATCGTCAGGGAAACATTCAGTACTTC

D gene: TRBD1
clone size: few
V gene: TRBV5-1
J gene: TRBJ1-1
CDR3 protein: CASSLEGTGMNTEAFF
CDR3 DNA: TGCGCCAGCAGCTTGGAAGGGACAGGCATGAACACTGAAGCTTTCTTT

D gene: .
clone size: .
V gene: TRBV9
J gene: TRBJ2-1
CDR3 protein: CASSLGQGLYNEQFF
CDR3 DNA: TGTGCCAGCAGCCTTGGGCAGGGGTTATACAATGAGCAGTTCTTC

D gene: .
clone size: .
V gene: TRBV19
J gene: TRBJ1-1
CDR3 protein: CASSIISAMNTEAFF
CDR3 DNA: TGTGCCAGTAGTATAATCTCGGCTATGAACACTGAAGCTTTCTTT

D gene: .
clone size: .
V gene: TRBV18
J gene: TRBJ1-5
CDR3 protein: CASSRGSNQPQHF
CDR3 DNA: TGTGCCAGCTCACGGGGTAGCAATCAGCCCCAGCATTTT

D gene: .
clone size: once
V gene: TRBV7-3
J gene: TRBJ2-2
CDR3 protein: CASSLDAGELFF
CDR3 DNA: TGTGCCAGCAGCTTGGACGCCGGGGAGCTGTTTTTT

D gene: .
clone size: .
V gene: TRBV7-8
J gene: TRBJ1-1
CDR3 protein: CASSLSRVNTEAFF
CDR3 DNA: TGTGCCAGCAGCTTATCAAGGGTGAACACTGAAGCTTTCTTT

D gene: .
clone size: .
V gene: TRBV4-3
J gene: TRBJ1-2
CDR3 protein: CASSQSQGPLYGYTF
CDR3 DNA: TGCGCCAGCAGCCAGTCGCAGGGACCGCTCTATGGCTACACCTTC

D gene: TRBD1
clone size: .
V gene: TRBV6-5
J gene: TRBJ1-4
CDR3 protein: CASSWGQGRTNEKLFF
CDR3 DNA: TGTGCCAGCAGTTGGGGACAGGGGAGGACTAATGAAAAACTGTTTTTT

D gene: TRBD2
clone size: once
V gene: TRBV5-1
J gene: TRBJ2-1
CDR3 protein: CASSLGGTSGRSEQFF
CDR3 DNA: TGCGCCAGCAGCTTGGGGGGGACTAGCGGGAGAAGTGAGCAGTTCTTC

D gene: .
clone size: .
V gene: TRBV7-2
J gene: TRBJ1-2
CDR3 protein: CASSRLGNYGYTF
CDR3 DNA: TGTGCCAGCAGCCGCCTTGGAAACTATGGCTACACCTTC

D gene: .
clone size: .
V gene: TRBV4-3
J gene: TRBJ1-4
CDR3 protein: CASSQNWGSDYGEKLFF
CDR3 DNA: TGCGCCAGCAGCCAAAATTGGGGCTCGGACTATGGTGAAAAACTGTTTTTT

D gene: TRBD2
clone size: .
V gene: TRBV4-1
J gene: TRBJ2-1
CDR3 protein: CASSQGGLAGANEQFF
CDR3 DNA: TGCGCCAGCAGCCAAGGCGGACTAGCGGGAGCCAATGAGCAGTTCTTC

D gene: TRBD1
clone size: many
V gene: TRBV27
J gene: TRBJ2-7
CDR3 protein: CASSPDRGSTYEQYF
CDR3 DNA: TGTGCCAGCAGTCCGGACAGGGGGTCGACCTACGAGCAGTACTTC

D gene: .
clone size: .
V gene: TRBV29-1
J gene: TRBJ1-1
CDR3 protein: CSVYHTEAFF
CDR3 DNA: TGCAGCGTTTATCACACTGAAGCTTTCTTT

D gene: .
clone size: .
V gene: TRBV7-2
J gene: TRBJ1-5
CDR3 protein: CASSSRVNQPQHF
CDR3 DNA: TGTGCCAGCAGCTCGCGAGTTAATCAGCCCCAGCATTTT

D gene: .
clone size: .
V gene: TRBV10-3
J gene: TRBJ1-5
CDR3 protein: CAISTTGSNQPQHF
CDR3 DNA: TGTGCCATCAGCACCACAGGGAGCAATCAGCCCCAGCATTTT

D gene: .
clone size: .
V gene: TRBV5-4
J gene: TRBJ2-1
CDR3 protein: CASSFDNEQFF
CDR3 DNA: TGTGCCAGCAGCTTCGACAATGAGCAGTTCTTC

D gene: .
clone size: .
V gene: TRBV2
J gene: TRBJ2-1
CDR3 protein: CASSFDSASKTNEQFF
CDR3 DNA: TGTGCCAGCTCCTTTGATAGCGCCTCAAAGACAAATGAGCAGTTCTTC

D gene: .
clone size: .
V gene: TRBV18
J gene: TRBJ1-2
CDR3 protein: CASSPGTGSGNYGYTF
CDR3 DNA: TGTGCCAGCTCACCGGGAACAGGCTCGGGAAACTATGGCTACACCTTC

D gene: .
clone size: .
V gene: TRBV27
J gene: TRBJ1-4
CDR3 protein: CASRPRAATTNEKLFF
CDR3 DNA: TGTGCCAGCAGACCCCGGGCCGCCACAACTAATGAAAAACTGTTTTTT

D gene: .
clone size: .
V gene: TRBV13
J gene: TRBJ2-7
CDR3 protein: CASSLEGEQGVYEQYF
CDR3 DNA: TGTGCCAGCAGCTTAGAAGGGGAGCAAGGCGTTTACGAGCAGTACTTC

D gene: TRBD1
clone size: .
V gene: TRBV6-5
J gene: TRBJ2-7
CDR3 protein: CASSYGTGGPYEQYF
CDR3 DNA: TGTGCCAGCAGTTACGGGACAGGGGGTCCCTACGAGCAGTACTTC

D gene: .
clone size: .
V gene: TRBV6-1
J gene: TRBJ2-2
CDR3 protein: CASSEVQETGELFF
CDR3 DNA: TGTGCCAGCAGTGAAGTCCAAGAGACCGGGGAGCTGTTTTTT

D gene: .
clone size: .
V gene: TRBV18
J gene: TRBJ1-5
CDR3 protein: CASSPTNAGMNQPQHF
CDR3 DNA: TGTGCCAGCTCACCAACAAATGCGGGGATGAATCAGCCCCAGCATTTT

D gene: .
clone size: few
V gene: TRBV6-1
J gene: TRBJ1-5
CDR3 protein: CASREAGFSNQPQHF
CDR3 DNA: TGTGCCAGCAGGGAAGCAGGGTTTAGCAATCAGCCCCAGCATTTT

D gene: .
clone size: .
V gene: TRBV6-6
J gene: TRBJ2-2
CDR3 protein: CASSYSSPYTGELFF
CDR3 DNA: TGTGCCAGCAGTTACTCCTCCCCTTACACCGGGGAGCTGTTTTTT